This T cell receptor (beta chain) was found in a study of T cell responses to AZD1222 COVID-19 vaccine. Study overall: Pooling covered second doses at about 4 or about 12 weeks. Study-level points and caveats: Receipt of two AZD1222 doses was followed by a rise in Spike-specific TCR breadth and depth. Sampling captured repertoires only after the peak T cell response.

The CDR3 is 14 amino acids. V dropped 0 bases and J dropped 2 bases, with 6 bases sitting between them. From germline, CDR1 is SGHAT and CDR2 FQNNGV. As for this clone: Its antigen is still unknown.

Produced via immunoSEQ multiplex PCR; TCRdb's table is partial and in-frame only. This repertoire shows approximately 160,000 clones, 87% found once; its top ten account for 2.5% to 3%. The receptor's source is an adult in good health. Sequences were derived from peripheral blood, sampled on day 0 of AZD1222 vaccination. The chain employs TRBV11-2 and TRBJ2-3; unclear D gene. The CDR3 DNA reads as TGTGCCAGCAGCTTAGATCCGACCACAGATACGCAGTATTTT. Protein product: CASSLDPTTDTQYF.